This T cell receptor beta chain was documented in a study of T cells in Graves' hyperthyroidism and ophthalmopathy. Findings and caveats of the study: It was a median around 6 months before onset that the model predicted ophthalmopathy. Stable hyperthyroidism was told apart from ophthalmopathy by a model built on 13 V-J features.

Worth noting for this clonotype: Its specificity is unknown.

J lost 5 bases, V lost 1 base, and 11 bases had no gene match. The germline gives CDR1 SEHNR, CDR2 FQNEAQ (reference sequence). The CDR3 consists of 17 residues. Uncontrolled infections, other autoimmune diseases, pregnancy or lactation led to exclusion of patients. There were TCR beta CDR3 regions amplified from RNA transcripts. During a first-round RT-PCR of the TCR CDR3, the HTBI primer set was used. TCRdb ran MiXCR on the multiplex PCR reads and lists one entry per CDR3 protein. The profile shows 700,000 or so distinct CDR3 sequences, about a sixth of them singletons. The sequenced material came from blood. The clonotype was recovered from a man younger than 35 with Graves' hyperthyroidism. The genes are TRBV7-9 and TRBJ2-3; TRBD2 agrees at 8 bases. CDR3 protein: CASSLENLGAGEDTQYF. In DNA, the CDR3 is TGTGCCAGCAGCTTAGAGAATCTGGGAGCGGGAGAAGATACGCAGTATTTT.